This TCR beta chain was captured in a study of T cell repertoires in cytomegalovirus infection. Study context: Newly reported HLA-C-restricted and thoroughly characterized HLA-B-restricted CMV epitopes were employed.

The CDR3 length is 16 residues. Per the germline V gene, CDR1 is SEHNR and CDR2 is FQNEAQ (reference sequence). Trimming cost V 5 bases and J 0 bases, with 11 bases left between them. This clonotype occurred a few times. Its antigen is as yet unknown. TCRdb analysed the reads with MiXCR anew, one entry per CDR3 protein. Among roughly 90,000 distinct CDR3 sequences listed, about 24% were seen once. The sequence was collected from a human donor in good health (CMV status not recorded). Some clones in this sample may be carry-over from other donors' samples. The chain carries TRBV7-9 and TRBJ1-6; D might be TRBD1 (6 bases). The sample was CD8+ T cells from cultured PBMCs, taken from culture after CMV antigen stimulation. CDR3 coding DNA: TGTGCCAGCAGCCACACACAGGGCTCCTATAATTCACCCCTCCACTTT. Translated, it gives CASSHTQGSYNSPLHF.